This T cell receptor (beta chain) was found in a study of blood T cell repertoires in COVID-19. Overall study: PBMCs, B-cell-depleted T cells, or T cells were the source of the cDNA or gDNA that made up the material.

Using immunoSEQ multiplex PCR, the repertoire was profiled, and TCRdb retains in-frame clones only, with some absent. The sample lists around 170,000 clones; about 90% were seen once. The material sequenced was peripheral blood. The origin of this receptor is a woman in her 70s with acute or convalescent COVID-19.

This CDR3 reads CASSLVTVSNQPQHF. In nucleotides, the CDR3 is TGTGCCAGCAGCTTAGTGACAGTTAGCAATCAGCCCCAGCATTTT. This rearrangement joins TRBV7-4 to TRBJ1-5, with D possibly being TRBD1 (5 bases). V was cut by 1 base and J by 0 bases, with 7 bases left in between. Germline V CDR1 and CDR2: SGHVT, SQSDAQ. This CDR3 region has 15 residues.